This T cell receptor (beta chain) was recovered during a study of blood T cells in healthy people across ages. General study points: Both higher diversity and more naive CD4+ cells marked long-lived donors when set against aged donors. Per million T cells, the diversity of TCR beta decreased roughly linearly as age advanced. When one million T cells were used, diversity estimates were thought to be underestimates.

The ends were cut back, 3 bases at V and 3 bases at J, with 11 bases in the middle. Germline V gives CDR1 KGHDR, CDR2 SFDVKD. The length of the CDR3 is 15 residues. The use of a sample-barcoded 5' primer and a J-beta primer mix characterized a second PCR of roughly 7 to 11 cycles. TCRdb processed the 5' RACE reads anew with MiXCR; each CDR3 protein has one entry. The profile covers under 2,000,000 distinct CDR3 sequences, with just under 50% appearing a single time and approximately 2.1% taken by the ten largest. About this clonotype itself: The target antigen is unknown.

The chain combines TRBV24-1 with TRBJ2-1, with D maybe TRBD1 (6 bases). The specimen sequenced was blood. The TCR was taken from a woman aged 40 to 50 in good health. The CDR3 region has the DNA TGTGCCACCAGTGATCCCGGACAGAACTACAATGAGCAGTTCTTC. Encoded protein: CATSDPGQNYNEQFF.